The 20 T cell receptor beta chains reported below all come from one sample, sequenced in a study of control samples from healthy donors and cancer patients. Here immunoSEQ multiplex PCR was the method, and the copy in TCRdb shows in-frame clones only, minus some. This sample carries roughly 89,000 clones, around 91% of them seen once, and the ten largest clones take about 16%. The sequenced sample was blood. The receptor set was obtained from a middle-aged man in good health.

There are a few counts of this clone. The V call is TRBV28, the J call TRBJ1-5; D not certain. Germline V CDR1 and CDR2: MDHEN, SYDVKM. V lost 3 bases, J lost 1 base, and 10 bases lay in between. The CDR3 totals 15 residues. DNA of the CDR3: TGTGCCAGCAGTTTTCTTTTGGGGAGCAATCAGCCCCAGCATTTT. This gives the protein CASSFLLGSNQPQHF. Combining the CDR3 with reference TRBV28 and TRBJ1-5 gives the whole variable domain DVKVTQSSRYLVKRTGEKVFLECVQDMDHENMFWYRQDPGLGLRLIYFSYDVKMKEKGDIPEGYSVSREKKERFSLILESASTNQTSMYLCASSFLLGSNQPQHFGDGTRLSIL.

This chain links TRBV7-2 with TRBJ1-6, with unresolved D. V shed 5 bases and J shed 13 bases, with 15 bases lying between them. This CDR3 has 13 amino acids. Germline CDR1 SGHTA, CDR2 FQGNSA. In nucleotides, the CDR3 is TGTGCCAGCAGCCCGGGCCGCGAGCGGCCCCTCCACTTT. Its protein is CASSPGRERPLHF. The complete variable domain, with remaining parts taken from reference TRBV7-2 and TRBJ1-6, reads GAGVSQSPSNKVTEKGKDVELRCDPISGHTALYWYRQSLGQGLEFLIYFQGNSAPDKSGLPSDRFSAERTGGSVSTLTIQRTQQEDSAVYLCASSPGRERPLHFGNGTRLTVT.

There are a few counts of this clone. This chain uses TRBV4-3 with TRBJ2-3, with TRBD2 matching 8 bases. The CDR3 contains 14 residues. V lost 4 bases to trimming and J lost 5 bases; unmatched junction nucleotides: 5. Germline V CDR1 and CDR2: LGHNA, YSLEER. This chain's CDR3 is CASSPGGAGDTQYF. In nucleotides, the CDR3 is TGCGCCAGCAGCCCCGGGGGGGCGGGAGATACGCAGTATTTT.

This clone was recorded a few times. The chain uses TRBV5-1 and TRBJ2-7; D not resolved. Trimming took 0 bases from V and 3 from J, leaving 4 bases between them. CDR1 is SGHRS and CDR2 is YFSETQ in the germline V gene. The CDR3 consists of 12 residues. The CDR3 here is CASSLDDYEQYF. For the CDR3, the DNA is TGCGCCAGCAGCTTGGACGACTACGAGCAGTACTTC.

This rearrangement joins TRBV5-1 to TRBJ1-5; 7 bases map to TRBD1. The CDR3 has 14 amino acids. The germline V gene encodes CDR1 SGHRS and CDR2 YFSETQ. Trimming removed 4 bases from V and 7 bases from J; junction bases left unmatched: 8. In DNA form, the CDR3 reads TGCGCCAGCAGCCCGGAACAGGGGCAGCAGCCCCAGCATTTT. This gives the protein CASSPEQGQQPQHF. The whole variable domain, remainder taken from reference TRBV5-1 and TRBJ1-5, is KAGVTQTPRYLIKTRGQQVTLSCSPISGHRSVSWYQQTPGQGLQFLFEYFSETQRNKGNFPGRFSGRQFSNSRSEMNVSTLELGDSALYLCASSPEQGQQPQHFGDGTRLSIL.

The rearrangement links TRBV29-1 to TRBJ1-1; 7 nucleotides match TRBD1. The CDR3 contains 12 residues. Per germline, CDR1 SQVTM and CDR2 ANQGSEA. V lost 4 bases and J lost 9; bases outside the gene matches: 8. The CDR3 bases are TGCAGCGTTGGCAGGGGGGTTGGAAAAGCTTTCTTT. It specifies CSVGRGVGKAFF.

CDR3 coding DNA: TGTGCCAGCAGCCAAGCAAGAATTATGAACACTGAAGCTTTCTTT. It codes for CASSQARIMNTEAFF. The V call is TRBV27, the J call TRBJ1-1; no definite D call. V lost 6 bases and J 0 bases, leaving 14 bases between the germline ends. Germline V gene data show CDR1 as MNHEY and CDR2 as SMNVEV (reference sequence). The CDR3 has 15 amino acids.

CDR3 residues: CASSHRGSTGNTIYF. The CDR3 DNA is TGTGCCAGCAGCCACAGGGGGTCTACCGGGAACACCATATATTTT. The chain is built from TRBV14 and TRBJ1-3, with 7 bases fitting TRBD1. This CDR3 contains 15 residues. V gave up 3 bases and J gave up 7 bases; unmatched junction bases: 9. Germline CDR1 SGHDN, CDR2 FVKESK. The whole variable domain, filled in from reference TRBV14 and TRBJ1-3, reads EAGVTQFPSHSVIEKGQTVTLRCDPISGHDNLYWYRRVMGKEIKFLLHFVKESKQDESGMPNNRFLAERTGGTYSTLKVQPAELEDSGVYFCASSHRGSTGNTIYFGEGSWLTVV.

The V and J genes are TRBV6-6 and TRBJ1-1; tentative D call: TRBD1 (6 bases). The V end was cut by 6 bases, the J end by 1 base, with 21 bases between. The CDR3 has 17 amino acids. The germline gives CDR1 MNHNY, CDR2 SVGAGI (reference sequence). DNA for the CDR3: TGTGCCAGCAGACGACGCTCAGGGGCCGCGTCGAACACTGAAGCTTTCTTT. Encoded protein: CASRRRSGAASNTEAFF.

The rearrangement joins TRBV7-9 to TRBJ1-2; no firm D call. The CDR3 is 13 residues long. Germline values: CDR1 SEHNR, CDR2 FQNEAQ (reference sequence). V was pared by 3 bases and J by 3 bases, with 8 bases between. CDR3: CASSFGADYGYTF. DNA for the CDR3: TGTGCCAGCAGCTTTGGAGCGGACTATGGCTACACCTTC.

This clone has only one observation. Here the CDR3 reads CASSLSIGQGFNQPQHF. Here the CDR3 DNA reads TGTGCCAGCAGTTTATCGATAGGACAGGGGTTCAATCAGCCCCAGCATTTT. This chain uses TRBV27 with TRBJ1-5, with 9 bases matching TRBD1. Germline trimming cut 0 bases from V and 3 bases from J; bases unmatched to any gene: 6. Germline-derived CDR1 and CDR2 are MNHEY and SMNVEV (reference sequence). The CDR3 contains 17 residues.

The CDR3 region is CASSRSPGLATDTQYF. Written as DNA, the CDR3 is TGTGCCAGCAGCCGGTCACCGGGACTAGCGACAGATACGCAGTATTTT. The chain is built from TRBV3-1 (or the pseudogene TRBV3-2) and TRBJ2-3, with 10 positions matching TRBD2. The CDR3 totals 16 residues. CDR1 LGHDT and CDR2 YNNKEL come from the germline V gene (reference sequence). V lost 4 bases to trimming and J lost 3 bases; unmatched junction nucleotides: 7.

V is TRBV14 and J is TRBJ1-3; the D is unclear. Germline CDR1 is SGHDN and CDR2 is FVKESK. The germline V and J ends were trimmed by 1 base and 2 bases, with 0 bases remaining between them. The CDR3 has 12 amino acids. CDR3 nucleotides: TGTGCCAGCAGCCAAGCTGGAAACACCATATATTTT. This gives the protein CASSQAGNTIYF.

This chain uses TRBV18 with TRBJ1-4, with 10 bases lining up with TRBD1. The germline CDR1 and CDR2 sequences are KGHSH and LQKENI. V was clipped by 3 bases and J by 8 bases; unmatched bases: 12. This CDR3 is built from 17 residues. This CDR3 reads CASSPGTGAAQAEKLFF. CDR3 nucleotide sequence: TGTGCCAGCTCACCGGGGACAGGGGCCGCCCAGGCAGAAAAACTGTTTTTT.

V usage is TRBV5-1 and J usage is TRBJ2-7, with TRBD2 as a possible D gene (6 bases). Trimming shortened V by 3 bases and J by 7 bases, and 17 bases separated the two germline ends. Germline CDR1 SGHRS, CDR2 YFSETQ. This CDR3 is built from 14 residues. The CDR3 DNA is TGCGCCAGCAGCTACGACAGTCGAGGAGGGGAGCAGTACTTC. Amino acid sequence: CASSYDSRGGEQYF.

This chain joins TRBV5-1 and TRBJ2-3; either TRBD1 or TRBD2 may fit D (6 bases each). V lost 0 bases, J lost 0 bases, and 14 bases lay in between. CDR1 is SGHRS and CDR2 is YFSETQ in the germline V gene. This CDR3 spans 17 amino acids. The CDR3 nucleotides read TGCGCCAGCAGCTTGGAGGGGGGACACCCTAGCACAGATACGCAGTATTTT. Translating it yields CASSLEGGHPSTDTQYF.

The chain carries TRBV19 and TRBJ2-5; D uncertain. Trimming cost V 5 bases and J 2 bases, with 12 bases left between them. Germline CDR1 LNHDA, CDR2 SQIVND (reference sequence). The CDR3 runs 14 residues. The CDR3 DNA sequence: TGTGCCAGTAGTTTCACGGACGGACAAGAGACCCAGTACTTC. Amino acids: CASSFTDGQETQYF. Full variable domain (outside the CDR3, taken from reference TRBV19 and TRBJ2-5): DGGITQSPKYLFRKEGQNVTLSCEQNLNHDAMYWYRQDPGQGLRLIYYSQIVNDFQKGDIAEGYSVSREKKESFPLTVTSAQKNPTAFYLCASSFTDGQETQYFGPGTRLLVL.

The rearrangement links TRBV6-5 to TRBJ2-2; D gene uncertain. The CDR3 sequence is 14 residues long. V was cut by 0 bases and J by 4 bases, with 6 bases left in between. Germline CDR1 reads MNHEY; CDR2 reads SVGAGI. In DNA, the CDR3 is TGTGCCAGCAGTTACTCCCTGGCCACCGGGGAGCTGTTTTTT. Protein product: CASSYSLATGELFF.

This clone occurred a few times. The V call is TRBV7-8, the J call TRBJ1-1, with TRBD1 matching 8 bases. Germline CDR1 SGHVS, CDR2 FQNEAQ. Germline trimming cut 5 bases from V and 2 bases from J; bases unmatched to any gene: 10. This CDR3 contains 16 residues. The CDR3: CASSLRTGRLNTEAFF. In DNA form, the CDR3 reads TGTGCCAGCAGCCTACGGACAGGGAGACTTAACACTGAAGCTTTCTTT.

The CDR3 region has the DNA TGTGCCAGCAGCCTAAACACCGGGGAGCTGTTTTTT. It codes for CASSLNTGELFF. The gene calls are TRBV9 and TRBJ2-2, with unresolved D. CDR1 is SGDLS and CDR2 is YYNGEE in the germline V gene. The CDR3 sequence is 12 residues long. The V and J ends lost 4 bases and 2 bases respectively, with 3 bases between them.